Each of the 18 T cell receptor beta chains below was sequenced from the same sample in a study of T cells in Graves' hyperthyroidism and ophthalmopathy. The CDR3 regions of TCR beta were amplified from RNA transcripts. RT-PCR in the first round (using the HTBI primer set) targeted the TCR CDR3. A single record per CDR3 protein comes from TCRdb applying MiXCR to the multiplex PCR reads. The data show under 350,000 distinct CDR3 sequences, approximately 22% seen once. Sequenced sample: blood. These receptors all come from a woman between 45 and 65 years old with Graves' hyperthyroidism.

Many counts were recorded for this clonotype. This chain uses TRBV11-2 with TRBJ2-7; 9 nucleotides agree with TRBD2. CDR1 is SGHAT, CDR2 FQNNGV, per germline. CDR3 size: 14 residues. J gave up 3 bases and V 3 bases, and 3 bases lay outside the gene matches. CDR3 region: CASSLREGGYEQYF. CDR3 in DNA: TGTGCCAGCAGCTTGCGGGAGGGGGGCTACGAGCAGTACTTC.

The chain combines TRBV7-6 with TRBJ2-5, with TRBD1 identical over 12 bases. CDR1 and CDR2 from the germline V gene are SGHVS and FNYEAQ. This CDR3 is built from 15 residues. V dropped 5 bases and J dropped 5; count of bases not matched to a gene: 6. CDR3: CASSRRDRGQETQYF. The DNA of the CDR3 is TGTGCCAGCAGCCGACGGGACAGGGGGCAGGAGACCCAGTACTTC. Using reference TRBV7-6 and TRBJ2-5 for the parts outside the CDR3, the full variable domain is GAGVSQSPRYKVTKRGQDVALRCDPISGHVSLYWYRQALGQGPEFLTYFNYEAQQDKSGLPNDRFSAERPEGSISTLTIQRTEQRDSAMYRCASSRRDRGQETQYFGPGTRLLVL.

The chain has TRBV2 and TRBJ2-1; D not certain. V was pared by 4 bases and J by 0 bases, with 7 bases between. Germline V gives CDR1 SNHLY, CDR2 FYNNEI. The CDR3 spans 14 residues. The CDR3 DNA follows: TGTGCCAGCAGTGGCCTTGGCTCCTACAATGAGCAGTTCTTC. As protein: CASSGLGSYNEQFF.

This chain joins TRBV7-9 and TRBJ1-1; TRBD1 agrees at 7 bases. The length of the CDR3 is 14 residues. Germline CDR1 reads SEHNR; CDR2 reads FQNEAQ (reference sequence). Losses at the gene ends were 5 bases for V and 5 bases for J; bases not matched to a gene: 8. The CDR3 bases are TGTGCCAGCAGCCCGCCAAGGGGGCAAACTGAAGCTTTCTTT. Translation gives CASSPPRGQTEAFF.

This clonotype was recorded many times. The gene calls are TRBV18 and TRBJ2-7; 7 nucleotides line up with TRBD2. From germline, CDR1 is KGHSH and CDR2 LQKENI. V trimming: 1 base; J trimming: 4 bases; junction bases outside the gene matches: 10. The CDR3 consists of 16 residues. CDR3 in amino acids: CASSPLTRGRAYEQYF. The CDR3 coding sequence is TGTGCCAGCTCACCACTCACCCGCGGGAGAGCTTACGAGCAGTACTTC. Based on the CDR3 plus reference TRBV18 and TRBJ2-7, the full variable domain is NAGVMQNPRHLVRRRGQEARLRCSPMKGHSHVYWYRQLPEEGLKFMVYLQKENIIDESGMPKERFSAEFPKEGPSILRIQQVVRGDSAAYFCASSPLTRGRAYEQYFGPGTRLTVT.

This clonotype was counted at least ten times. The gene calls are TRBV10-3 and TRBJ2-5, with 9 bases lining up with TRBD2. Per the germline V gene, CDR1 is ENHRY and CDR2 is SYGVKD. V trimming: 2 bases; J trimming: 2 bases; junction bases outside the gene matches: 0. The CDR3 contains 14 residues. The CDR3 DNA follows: TGTGCCATCAGTGAGGCGGGGGGGCAAGAGACCCAGTACTTC. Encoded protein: CAISEAGGQETQYF.

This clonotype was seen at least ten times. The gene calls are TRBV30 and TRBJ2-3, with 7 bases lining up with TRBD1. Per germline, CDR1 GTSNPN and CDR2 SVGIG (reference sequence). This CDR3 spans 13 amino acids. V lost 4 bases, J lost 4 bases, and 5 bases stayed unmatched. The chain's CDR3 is CAWNLQGADTQYF. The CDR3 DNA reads TGTGCCTGGAACCTTCAGGGGGCAGATACGCAGTATTTT.

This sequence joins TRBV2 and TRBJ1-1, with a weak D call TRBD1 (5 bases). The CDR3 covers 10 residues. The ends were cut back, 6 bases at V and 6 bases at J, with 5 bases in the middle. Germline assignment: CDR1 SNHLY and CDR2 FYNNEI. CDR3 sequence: CASRGAEAFF. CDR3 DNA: TGTGCCAGCAGAGGGGCTGAAGCTTTCTTT. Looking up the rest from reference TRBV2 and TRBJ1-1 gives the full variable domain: EPEVTQTPSHQVTQMGQEVILRCVPISNHLYFYWYRQILGQKVEFLVSFYNNEISEKSEIFDDQFSVERPDGSNFTLKIRSTKLEDSAMYFCASRGAEAFFGQGTRLTVV.

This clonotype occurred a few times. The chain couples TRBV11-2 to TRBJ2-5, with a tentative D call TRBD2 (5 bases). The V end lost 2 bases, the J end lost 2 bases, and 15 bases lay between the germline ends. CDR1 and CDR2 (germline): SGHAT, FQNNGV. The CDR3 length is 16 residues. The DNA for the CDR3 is TGTGCCAGCAGCTTAAGCCCGGGGAACCGACAAGAGACCCAGTACTTC. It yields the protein CASSLSPGNRQETQYF.

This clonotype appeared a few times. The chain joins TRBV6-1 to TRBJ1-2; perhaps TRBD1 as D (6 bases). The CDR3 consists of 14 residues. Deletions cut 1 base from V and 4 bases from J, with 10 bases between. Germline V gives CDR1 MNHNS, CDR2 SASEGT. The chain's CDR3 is CASSEVIGGYGYTF. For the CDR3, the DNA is TGTGCCAGCAGTGAAGTTATAGGGGGCTATGGCTACACCTTC.

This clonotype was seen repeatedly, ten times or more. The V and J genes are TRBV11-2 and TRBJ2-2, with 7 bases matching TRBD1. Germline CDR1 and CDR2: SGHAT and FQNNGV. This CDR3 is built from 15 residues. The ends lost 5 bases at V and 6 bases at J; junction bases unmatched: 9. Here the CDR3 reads CASSRMRGRPGELFF. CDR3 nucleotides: TGTGCCAGCAGCCGTATGAGGGGGCGCCCCGGGGAGCTGTTTTTT. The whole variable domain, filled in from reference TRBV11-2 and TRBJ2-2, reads EAGVAQSPRYKIIEKRQSVAFWCNPISGHATLYWYQQILGQGPKLLIQFQNNGVVDDSQLPKDRFSAERLKGVDSTLKIQPAKLEDSAVYLCASSRMRGRPGELFFGEGSRLTVL.

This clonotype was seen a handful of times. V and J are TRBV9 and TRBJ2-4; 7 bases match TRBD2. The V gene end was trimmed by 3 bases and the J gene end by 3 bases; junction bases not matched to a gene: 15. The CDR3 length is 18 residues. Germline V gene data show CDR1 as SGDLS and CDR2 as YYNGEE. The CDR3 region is CASSGGGMVGLDKNIQYF. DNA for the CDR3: TGTGCCAGCAGCGGGGGGGGGATGGTTGGACTGGACAAAAACATTCAGTACTTC.

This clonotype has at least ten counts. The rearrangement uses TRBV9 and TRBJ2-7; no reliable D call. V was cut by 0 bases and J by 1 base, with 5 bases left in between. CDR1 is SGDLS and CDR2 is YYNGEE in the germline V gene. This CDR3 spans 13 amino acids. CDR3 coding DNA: TGTGCCAGCAGCGTAGGGATGTCCTACGAGCAGTACTTC. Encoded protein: CASSVGMSYEQYF.

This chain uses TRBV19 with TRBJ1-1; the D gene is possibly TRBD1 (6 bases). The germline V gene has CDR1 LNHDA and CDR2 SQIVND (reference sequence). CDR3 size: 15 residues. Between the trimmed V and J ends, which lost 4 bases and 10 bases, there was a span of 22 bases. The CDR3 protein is CASSKDSWSGSTAFF. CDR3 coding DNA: TGTGCCAGTAGTAAGGACAGTTGGTCGGGTAGTACAGCTTTCTTT.

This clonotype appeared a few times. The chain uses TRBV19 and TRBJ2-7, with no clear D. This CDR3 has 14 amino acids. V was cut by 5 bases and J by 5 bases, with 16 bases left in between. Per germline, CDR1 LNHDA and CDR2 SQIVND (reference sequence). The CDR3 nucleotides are TGTGCCAGTAGTCGACTTGGTACCTTGGACGAGCAGTACTTC. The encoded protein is CASSRLGTLDEQYF.

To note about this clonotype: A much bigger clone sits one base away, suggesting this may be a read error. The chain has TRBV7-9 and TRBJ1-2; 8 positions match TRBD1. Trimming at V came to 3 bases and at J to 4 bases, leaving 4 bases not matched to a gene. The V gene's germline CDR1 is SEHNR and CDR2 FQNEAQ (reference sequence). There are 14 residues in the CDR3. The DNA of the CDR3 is TGTGCCAGCAGCTTCTCGGACAGGGTCTATGGCTACACCTTC. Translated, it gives CASSFSDRVYGYTF.

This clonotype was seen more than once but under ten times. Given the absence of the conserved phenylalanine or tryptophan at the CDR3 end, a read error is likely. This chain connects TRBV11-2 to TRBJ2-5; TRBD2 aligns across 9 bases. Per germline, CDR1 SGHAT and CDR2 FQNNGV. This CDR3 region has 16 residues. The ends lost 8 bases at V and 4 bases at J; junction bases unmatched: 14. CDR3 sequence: CASLRGIAGDGETQYL. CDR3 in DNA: TGTGCCAGCCTTAGGGGGATAGCGGGAGATGGAGAGACCCAGTACCTC.

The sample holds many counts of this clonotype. This CDR3 reads CAWSLFGTENQPQHF. CDR3 nucleotides: TGTGCCTGGAGTCTCTTTGGGACGGAAAATCAGCCCCAGCATTTT. The chain employs TRBV30 and TRBJ1-5, with a tentative D call TRBD1 (5 bases). This CDR3 is built from 15 residues. Germline CDR1 is GTSNPN and CDR2 is SVGIG (reference sequence). V was clipped by 2 bases and J by 4 bases, with 15 bases between them. The whole variable domain, remainder taken from reference TRBV30 and TRBJ1-5, is SQTIHQWPATLVQPVGSPLSLECTVEGTSNPNLYWYRQAAGRGLQLLFYSVGIGQISSEVPQNLSASRPQDRQFILSSKKLLLSDSGFYLCAWSLFGTENQPQHFGDGTRLSIL.